This T cell receptor beta chain comes out of a study of cytotoxic CD8 clonotypes in ibrutinib-treated CLL. On the study more broadly: Over 9 relapsed/refractory, about 14 treatment-naive; roughly 17 IGHV unmutated. Sequenced samples delivered averages of 200,000 to 300,000 productive templates and around 94,000 productive rearrangements.

With cryopreserved PBMCs as the source, about 2.2 micrograms of genomic DNA went to TCR beta libraries. Germline CDR1 MNHEY, CDR2 SVGAGI. Trimming cost V 0 bases and J 7 bases, with 15 bases left between them. The CDR3 has 16 residues. The repertoire was sequenced with immunoSEQ multiplex PCR; TCRdb's copy has only in-frame clones and lacks some. The sample holds 150,000 to 200,000 clones, 70% to 90% seen once. The clonotype comes from a human donor with chronic lymphocytic leukemia. The material sequenced was PBMCs, taken at disease progression, from a patient treated with ibrutinib. The rearrangement links TRBV6-5 to TRBJ1-4; D is unclear. CDR3 coding DNA: TGTGCCAGCAGTTACTCGATCGGGGTTTGGGGTGAAAAACTGTTTTTT. Amino acids: CASSYSIGVWGEKLFF.